This is a list of T cell receptor beta chains from one sample in a study of CD8+CD57+ T cells in acquired aplastic anemia. Each CDR3 protein is one row after TCRdb ran MiXCR on the reads. The sample lists 300,000 or so distinct CDR3 sequences, approximately 57% occurring once. Sequenced sample: sorted CD4+, CD8+, or CD8+CD57+ T cells (not recorded which) from PBMCs. The receptor source for this set is a human donor with aplastic anemia. The CDR3 runs from the conserved cysteine through the conserved F or W. Fields, in order: D gene, clone size, J gene, V gene, CDR3 DNA, CDR3 protein. The D gene is left open where the match is weak. Clone sizes are given selectively: once, few, many, or a class where the clone is expanded.

NA,NA,TRBJ1-5,TRBV10-3,TGTGCCATCAGCCGCGGCTTGGGGGAAGTTGGTAATCAGCCCCAGCATTTT,CAISRGLGEVGNQPQHF
NA,NA,TRBJ1-1,TRBV7-6,TGTGCCAGCAGCTGGCAGGGGACCACTGAAGCTTTCTTT,CASSWQGTTEAFF
NA,NA,TRBJ2-1,TRBV10-3,TGTGCCACGCGCTCCCGTCCCTACAATGAGCAGTTCTTC,CATRSRPYNEQFF
TRBD1,NA,TRBJ2-3,TRBV19,TGTGCCAGTAGGGGAATGTACAGGGGGCGGCTAGATACGCAGTATTTT,CASRGMYRGRLDTQYF
NA,few,TRBJ1-2,TRBV7-9,TGTGCCAGCAGCTTAGCAGGGTCCGAATTCTATGGCTACACCTTC,CASSLAGSEFYGYTF
TRBD2,many,TRBJ2-7,TRBV20-1,TGCAGTGCTAGACGAGAGTTGGGGACTAGCGGGAACTCCTACGAGCAGTACTTC,CSARRELGTSGNSYEQYF
TRBD1,few,TRBJ2-7,TRBV7-9,TGTGCCAGCAGCTTAAGCAAGACAGGGGGCCTTCTGGGGCAGTACTTC,CASSLSKTGGLLGQYF
TRBD1,few,TRBJ2-7,TRBV24-1,TGTGCCAGCAGTACAGGGGAGCCTAAACCCTACGAGCAGTACTTC,CASSTGEPKPYEQYF
NA,once,TRBJ1-3,TRBV10-3,TGTGCCATCAGTGAGTCCTTAGTGTCTGGAAACACCATATATTTT,CAISESLVSGNTIYF
NA,once,TRBJ2-2,TRBV29-1,TGCAGCGTCCTCGGGGGTTTGGACACCGGGGAGCTGTTTTTT,CSVLGGLDTGELFF